This record concerns one TCR beta chain sequence. This sample was included in a study of shared clonotypes between healthy human individuals. The CDR3 extends over 18 amino acids. Trimming took off 0 bases at V and 2 bases at J, with 19 bases between the two ends. Germline V gene lookup returns CDR1 SGHNT and CDR2 YYREEE (reference sequence). Assay: immunoSEQ multiplex PCR; the TCRdb copy retains only in-frame clones and omits some. Here the sample spans about 1 million clones, about 74% being singletons. This clonotype was obtained from a man aged 18 to 30 in good health. The V gene is TRBV5-4, the J gene TRBJ2-3; D call uncertain. Sample: memory CD4+ T cells sorted from blood. Subset defined: CD45RA-negative fraction. The CDR3 DNA is TGTGCCAGCAGCTTGGCCGGGTCCCCGAGAACCTACACAGATACGCAGTATTTT. As protein: CASSLAGSPRTYTDTQYF.